This T cell receptor beta chain stems from a study of monozygotic twins with inflammatory bowel disease. Germline CDR1 KGHSH, CDR2 LQKENI. CDR3 length: 13 amino acids. Researchers put TCRalpha and TCRbeta cDNA through two nested PCRs lasting around 15 and 10 cycles. No DNA is given; TCRdb re-called the 5' RACE reads and lists each CDR3 protein once. Its table lists roughly 120,000 distinct CDR3 sequences. The chain uses TRBV18 and TRBJ1-6; the TCRdb D gene call, TRBD1, has no DNA to confirm it. The sequencing sample was made of blood. This TCR was recovered from a human donor with ulcerative colitis or Crohn's disease, or a healthy co-twin of an affected twin (not recorded which). CDR3 region: CASSPAGNSPLHF.